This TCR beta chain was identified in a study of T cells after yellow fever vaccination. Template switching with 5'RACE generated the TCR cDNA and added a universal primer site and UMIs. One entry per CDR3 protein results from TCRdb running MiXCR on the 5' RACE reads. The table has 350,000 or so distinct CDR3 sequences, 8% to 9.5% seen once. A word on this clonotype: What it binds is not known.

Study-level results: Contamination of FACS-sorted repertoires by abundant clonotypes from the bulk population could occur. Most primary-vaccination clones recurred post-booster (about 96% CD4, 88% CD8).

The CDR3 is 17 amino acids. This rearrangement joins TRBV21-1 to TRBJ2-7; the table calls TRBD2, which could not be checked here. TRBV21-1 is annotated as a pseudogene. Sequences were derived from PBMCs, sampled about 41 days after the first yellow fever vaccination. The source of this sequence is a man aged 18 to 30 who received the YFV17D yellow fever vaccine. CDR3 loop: CASSKGRLAGTSYEQYV. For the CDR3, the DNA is TGTGCCAGCAGCAAAGGAAGGCTAGCGGGCACATCCTACGAGCAGTACGTC.